This is a list of T cell receptor beta chains from one sample in a study of cytomegalovirus exposure and HLA in healthy donors. TCRdb keeps only in-frame clones here, not all; method: immunoSEQ multiplex PCR. Of 43,000 or so clones listed, approximately 77% were seen once; the top ten hold 1.4%. Sequencing was carried out using PBMCs. Every receptor here comes from a man aged 25-45 years in good health and CMV-seronegative. Both conserved end residues are part of each CDR3. D genes are given only for firm matches. Clone sizes are given selectively: once, few, many, or a class where the clone is expanded.

D	size	V	J	DNA	CDR3
TRBD1	once	TRBV28	TRBJ1-2	TGTGCCAGCACTCGAGGGGGGGGACAGGGTCAGACGGATGGCTACACCTTC	CASTRGGGQGQTDGYTF
TRBD2	NA	TRBV4-1	TRBJ2-1	TGCGCCAGCAGCCCGGGACTAGCGGGTAAGAATGAGCAGTTCTTC	CASSPGLAGKNEQFF
NA	few	TRBV27	TRBJ2-7	TGTGCCAGCAGTTTAACAGCAGTCTCCTACGAGCAGTACTTC	CASSLTAVSYEQYF
TRBD2	NA	TRBV18	TRBJ2-7	TGTGCCAGCTCACTCGCTATGACTAGCGGGAGCAACGAGCAGTACTTC	CASSLAMTSGSNEQYF
TRBD1	NA	TRBV2	TRBJ2-5	TGTGCCAGCAGACCGACACCCAGGGGGGAGACCCAGTACTTC	CASRPTPRGETQYF
NA	few	TRBV15	TRBJ2-3	TGTGCCACCAGCAGAGATCCCCGGGTTCGCACAGATACGCAGTATTTT	CATSRDPRVRTDTQYF
NA	NA	TRBV7-2	TRBJ2-1	TGTGCCAGCAGCTTAGTCTCTCCCTACAATGAGCAGTTCTTC	CASSLVSPYNEQFF
NA	NA	TRBV28	TRBJ1-2	TGTGCCAGCAACATTAACAGCCTCTATGGCTACACCTTC	CASNINSLYGYTF
NA	NA	TRBV5-6	TRBJ1-2	TGTGCCAGCAGCTGGTGGGGGCCCGCTAGCCTTGGCTACACCTTC	CASSWWGPASLGYTF
TRBD2	NA	TRBV11-2	TRBJ2-1	TGTGCCAGCAGCGTTACTAGCGGTGGAGGCAATGAGCAGTTCTTC	CASSVTSGGGNEQFF
TRBD1	few	TRBV6-1	TRBJ1-6	TGTGCCAGCAGTCCCTACCGGGACAGGGGTTCACCCCTCCACTTT	CASSPYRDRGSPLHF
TRBD1	few	TRBV18	TRBJ1-5	TGTGCCAGCTCACCCGGTGGGACAGACAATCAGCCCCAGCATTTT	CASSPGGTDNQPQHF
TRBD2	few	TRBV7-2	TRBJ2-3	TGTGCCAGCAGCCCATGGGCTAGCGGGACTAGCACAGATACGCAGTATTTT	CASSPWASGTSTDTQYF
NA	NA	TRBV27	TRBJ1-2	TGTGCCAGCAGTCCCCAACAGGTGACTAGGGATGGCTACACCTTC	CASSPQQVTRDGYTF
NA	NA	TRBV15	TRBJ2-7	TGTGCCACCAGCAGAACAGGGTCCTACGAGCAGTACTTC	CATSRTGSYEQYF
NA	once	TRBV28	TRBJ2-5	TGTGCCAGCAGCCAAAACTTACTCGAGACCCAGTACTTC	CASSQNLLETQYF
NA	NA	TRBV7-2	TRBJ1-3	TGTGCCAGCAGAGTAACAGCCTTATTCTCTGGAAACACCATATATTTT	CASRVTALFSGNTIYF
NA	NA	TRBV6-1	TRBJ1-3	TGTGCCAGCAGTGAAGGACGAAAGAGGAAATATTTT	CASSEGRKRKYF
TRBD2	NA	TRBV19	TRBJ2-7	TGTGCCAGTAGCAGACTAGCGGGAGGAGGTGAGCAGTACTTC	CASSRLAGGGEQYF
NA	NA	TRBV9	TRBJ2-1	TGTGCCAGCAGCGTAGGTGTTTTGGGAGCGGGCTACAATGAGCAGTTCTTC	CASSVGVLGAGYNEQFF
TRBD1	few	TRBV14	TRBJ2-7	TGTGCCAGCAGCCATTGGACAGGGAATTACGAGCAGTACTTC	CASSHWTGNYEQYF
NA	few	TRBV5-6	TRBJ2-6	TGTGCCAGCAGCCCAGGGGTAGGAGGGGCCAACGTCCTGACTTTC	CASSPGVGGANVLTF
NA	NA	TRBV19	TRBJ2-7	TGTGCCAGTAGTAAAGGACAGAACTCCTACGAGCAGTACTTC	CASSKGQNSYEQYF
TRBD1	NA	TRBV18	TRBJ2-7	TGTGCCAGCTCACTTCAGGGGCAGGGGGCCTACGAGCAGTACTTC	CASSLQGQGAYEQYF
NA	NA	TRBV7-7	TRBJ1-1	TGTGCCAGCAGCTTGGGTGTGGAGACTGAAGCTTTCTTT	CASSLGVETEAFF
NA	NA	TRBV5-1	TRBJ1-1	TGCGCCAGCAGCTTGAGACAGAACACTGAAGCTTTCTTT	CASSLRQNTEAFF
TRBD1	NA	TRBV7-9	TRBJ2-7	TGTGCCAGCAGCCCTAATATCAGGACAGGGGAGCAGTACTTC	CASSPNIRTGEQYF
TRBD1	NA	TRBV7-9	TRBJ2-6	TGTGCCAGCAGCTTAGAGGGGGCTCTGGGGGCCAACGTCCTGACTTTC	CASSLEGALGANVLTF
NA	NA	TRBV28	TRBJ1-5	TGTGCCAGCAGTTTAAAAAGGGGGTCCTATAGCAATCAGCCCCAGCATTTT	CASSLKRGSYSNQPQHF
NA	NA	TRBV27	TRBJ2-2	TGTGCCAGCAGTTTATACCCCTCCCGCACAGTCGGGGAGCTGTTTTTT	CASSLYPSRTVGELFF
TRBD1	NA	TRBV6-5	TRBJ1-6	TGTGCCAGCAGGGACAGGGGGGTTTATCCCCTCCACTTT	CASRDRGVYPLHF
NA	NA	TRBV7-9	TRBJ2-1	TGTGCCAGCAGCCGGGAGAACTCCTACAATGAGCAGTTCTTC	CASSRENSYNEQFF
TRBD1	NA	TRBV7-8	TRBJ1-3	TGTGCCAGCAGCTTATCGGGACAGGGGATTTCTGGAAACACCATATATTTT	CASSLSGQGISGNTIYF
NA	few	TRBV18	TRBJ2-7	TGTGCCAGCTCCCCCATCGACAGCTCCTACGAGCAGTACTTC	CASSPIDSSYEQYF
TRBD2	NA	TRBV7-6	TRBJ2-3	TGTGCCAGCAGCTTAGAGGCGGGAGGGAGCACAGATACGCAGTATTTT	CASSLEAGGSTDTQYF
TRBD2	few	TRBV7-2	TRBJ2-3	TGTGCCAGCAGACCTGCGTGGGAGGGAACAGATACGCAGTATTTT	CASRPAWEGTDTQYF
TRBD2	NA	TRBV7-2	TRBJ2-1	TGTGCCAGCAGCTACCGCACGGGGCTAGCGGACAATGAGCAGTTCTTC	CASSYRTGLADNEQFF